This note documents a single TCR beta chain sequence. The record originates from a study of blood T cell repertoires in COVID-19. The assay was immunoSEQ multiplex PCR, and TCRdb's table has in-frame clones only and misses some. Here the sample spans 310,000 or so clones, around 82% being singletons. There are 16 residues in the CDR3. The germline CDR1 and CDR2 sequences are SGHTA and FQGTGA. J gave up 5 bases and V 5 bases, and 13 bases lay outside the gene matches. Sequencing was performed on peripheral blood. The receptor's source is a woman in her fifties or sixties with acute or convalescent COVID-19. J is TRBJ2-3 and V is TRBV7-3, with 7 bases fitting TRBD2. In DNA form, the CDR3 reads TGTGCCAGCAGCAGATCTGGGGCGGGAGAGGGAGATACGCAGTATTTT. It yields the protein CASSRSGAGEGDTQYF.